The 22 T cell receptor beta chains reported below all come from one sample, sequenced in a study of control samples from healthy donors and cancer patients. The repertoire was sequenced with immunoSEQ multiplex PCR; TCRdb's copy has only in-frame clones and lacks some. The profile shows roughly 43,000 clones, approximately 89% of them singletons. Source material: PBMCs. These receptors all come from a woman between 55 and 75 years old with lung cancer.

The chain recombines TRBV5-5 with TRBJ1-4; 8 bases agree with TRBD1. This CDR3 region has 18 residues. The germline V gene encodes CDR1 SGHKS and CDR2 YYEKEE (reference sequence). V lost 3 bases, J lost 0 bases, and 10 bases stayed unmatched. The CDR3 bases are TGTGCCAGCAGCTCCGGATGGACAGGGCCTGCAACTAATGAAAAACTGTTTTTT. It codes for CASSSGWTGPATNEKLFF.

This clone was found a few times. V gene TRBV7-6 combines with J gene TRBJ2-1; 10 nucleotides match TRBD2. Germline trimming cut 3 bases from V and 7 bases from J; bases unmatched to any gene: 6. The germline V gene encodes CDR1 SGHVS and CDR2 FNYEAQ. This CDR3 is built from 15 residues. The CDR3 DNA is TGTGCCAGCAGCTTTCTAGCGGGAGCCATTAATGAGCAGTTCTTC. It specifies CASSFLAGAINEQFF.

Sample share makes this clone large. The rearrangement uses TRBV30 and TRBJ2-1; D not certain. The CDR3 has 16 residues. Trimming took off 1 base at V and 4 bases at J, with 17 bases between the two ends. The V gene's germline CDR1 is GTSNPN and CDR2 SVGIG (reference sequence). The CDR3 nucleotides read TGTGCCTGGAGTGGTTTCGGCAGGAAGGATTACAATGAGCAGTTCTTC. It specifies CAWSGFGRKDYNEQFF.

The chain is built from TRBV6-4 and TRBJ2-2, with D maybe TRBD2 (5 bases). Deletions cut 0 bases from V and 6 bases from J, with 11 bases between. This CDR3 comprises 15 residues. The V gene's germline CDR1 is MRHNA and CDR2 SNTAGT. CDR3 amino acids: CASSDSSWRAGELFF. CDR3 bases: TGTGCCAGCAGTGACTCGAGTTGGCGGGCCGGGGAGCTGTTTTTT.

The chain employs TRBV7-2 and TRBJ1-3; weak D call: TRBD1 (5 bases). This CDR3 comprises 15 residues. Per the germline V gene, CDR1 is SGHTA and CDR2 is FQGNSA. The V and J ends lost 1 base and 7 bases respectively, with 14 bases between them. CDR3 DNA sequence: TGTGCCAGCAGCTTAGATGGGGGGTTGCCCAACACCATATATTTT. It codes for CASSLDGGLPNTIYF.

The rearrangement uses TRBV2 and TRBJ1-2; D not certain. The CDR3 has 13 amino acids. The germline CDR1 and CDR2 sequences are SNHLY and FYNNEI. The germline V and J ends were trimmed by 8 bases and 0 bases, with 10 bases remaining between them. The CDR3 region has the DNA TGTGCCAGCTGGCCCCCCGCTAACTATGGCTACACCTTC. Translated, it gives CASWPPANYGYTF.

CDR3 residues: CASSEVARASTDTQYF. The CDR3 coding sequence is TGTGCCAGCAGTGAAGTTGCCAGGGCTAGCACAGATACGCAGTATTTT. The chain uses TRBV6-1 and TRBJ2-3; D may be TRBD1 (5 bases). V dropped 1 base and J dropped 0 bases, with 11 bases sitting between them. CDR1 MNHNS and CDR2 SASEGT come from the germline V gene. The CDR3 has 16 residues.

V gene TRBV24-1 combines with J gene TRBJ2-1; D is uncertain. V lost 6 bases, J lost 8 bases, and 16 bases lay in between. The CDR3 spans 14 residues. Germline loops: CDR1 KGHDR, CDR2 SFDVKD. The CDR3: CATSHPGYTHEQFF. Written as DNA, the CDR3 is TGTGCCACCAGTCACCCCGGTTATACCCATGAGCAGTTCTTC.

This chain connects TRBV10-1 to TRBJ1-2; TRBD1 might be the D (5 bases). Germline CDR1 WNHNN, CDR2 SYGVQD (reference sequence). The CDR3 sequence is 13 residues long. V was shortened by 4 bases and J by 7 bases, with 13 bases between the two germline ends. CDR3 sequence: CASSGNRKSGYTF. CDR3 DNA sequence: TGCGCCAGCAGTGGTAACAGGAAAAGTGGCTACACCTTC.

The chain uses TRBV6-2 or TRBV6-3 and TRBJ2-1; D call uncertain. This CDR3 region has 12 residues. The germline CDR1 and CDR2 sequences are MNHEY and SVGEGT. Deletions cut 5 bases from V and 7 bases from J, with 9 bases between. CDR3 protein: CASSAGSNEQFF. The CDR3 DNA is TGTGCCAGCAGTGCCGGCTCGAATGAGCAGTTCTTC.

The V gene is TRBV28, the J gene TRBJ1-2, with 9 bases matching TRBD1. Germline V gene sequence: CDR1 MDHEN, CDR2 SYDVKM. The CDR3 contains 14 residues. Trimming cost V 3 bases and J 7 bases; bases outside gene matches: 6. CDR3 in DNA: TGTGCCAGCAGTTTTATCACAGGGGGCCGTGGCTACACCTTC. Translated, it gives CASSFITGGRGYTF.

CDR3 region: CASSPPTGLESSGNTIYF. CDR3 coding DNA: TGTGCCAGCAGCCCACCAACCGGGTTGGAGTCCTCTGGAAACACCATATATTTT. The rearrangement links TRBV7-3 to TRBJ1-3; D not resolved. The CDR3 is made up of 18 amino acids. Germline lookup yields CDR1 SGHTA and CDR2 FQGTGA. Trimming pared 5 bases from V and 0 bases from J, leaving 20 bases between.

This clone has a handful of counts. The V call is TRBV6-6, the J call TRBJ2-7; TRBD1 matches at 11 bases. This CDR3 comprises 14 residues. The germline gives CDR1 MNHNY, CDR2 SVGAGI (reference sequence). Trimming at V came to 2 bases and at J to 7 bases, leaving 4 bases not matched to a gene. CDR3 loop: CASSYHGTGGEQYF. CDR3 bases: TGTGCCAGCAGTTACCACGGGACAGGGGGAGAGCAGTACTTC.

The rearrangement joins TRBV24-1 to TRBJ1-5; the D gene is possibly TRBD1 (5 bases). Trimming pared 10 bases from V and 0 bases from J, leaving 15 bases between. The length of the CDR3 is 15 residues. Per germline, CDR1 KGHDR and CDR2 SFDVKD. The chain's CDR3 is CATSQGVSSNQPQHF. CDR3 DNA: TGTGCCACGAGTCAGGGAGTGTCTAGCAATCAGCCCCAGCATTTT.

This clone was recorded once. This chain connects TRBV6-5 to TRBJ2-1; D might be TRBD1 (5 bases). V lost 7 bases to trimming and J lost 7 bases, with 14 bases between them. CDR3 length: 13 residues. Per the germline V gene, CDR1 is MNHEY and CDR2 is SVGAGI. CDR3 residues: CASTQWAGNEQFF. The CDR3 DNA is TGTGCCAGCACTCAGTGGGCAGGGAATGAGCAGTTCTTC.

This chain uses TRBV7-2 with TRBJ2-2, with TRBD2 identical over 10 bases. CDR1 is SGHTA and CDR2 is FQGNSA in the germline V gene. V trimming: 5 bases; J trimming: 4 bases; junction bases outside the gene matches: 7. The CDR3 loop spans 16 amino acids. CDR3 coding DNA: TGTGCCAGCAGCACGTCTAGCGGGAGAAGCACCGGGGAGCTGTTTTTT. It codes for CASSTSSGRSTGELFF.

This clone appeared a few times. The CDR3 sequence is CATSDSGQVNTEAFF. The CDR3 DNA follows: TGTGCCACCAGTGATTCGGGACAGGTGAACACTGAAGCTTTCTTT. The V call is TRBV24-1, the J call TRBJ1-1; 8 nucleotides match TRBD1. CDR3 length: 15 amino acids. The germline gives CDR1 KGHDR, CDR2 SFDVKD. After removal of 2 bases from V and 0 bases from J, the junction contained 1 base not matched to a gene.

The V call is TRBV7-3, the J call TRBJ2-5, with TRBD2 as a possible D gene (5 bases). The germline V gene encodes CDR1 SGHTA and CDR2 FQGTGA. The CDR3 spans 13 residues. Trimming removed 4 bases at V and 4 bases at J, with 10 bases between. The CDR3 DNA follows: TGTGCCAGCAGCTCCCGAGGAGGAGAGACCCAGTACTTC. This sequence encodes CASSSRGGETQYF.

The genes are TRBV11-2 and TRBJ2-7; TRBD2 matches at 9 bases. The CDR3 covers 16 residues. Germline V gene sequence: CDR1 SGHAT, CDR2 FQNNGV. J was trimmed by 3 bases and V by 4 bases; bases with no gene match: 10. The CDR3 sequence is CASSSLGGRADYEQYF. The CDR3 nucleotides read TGTGCCAGCAGCTCCCTCGGCGGGAGGGCGGACTACGAGCAGTACTTC.

This clone was recorded only once. This chain links TRBV25-1 with TRBJ1-1, with D unresolved. This CDR3 spans 15 amino acids. Per germline, CDR1 MGHDK and CDR2 SYGVNS. V lost 3 bases to trimming and J lost 1 base, with 12 bases between them. For the CDR3, the DNA is TGTGCCAGCAGTGATGGCGTACACCAGAACACTGAAGCTTTCTTT. Protein product: CASSDGVHQNTEAFF. The complete variable domain, with remaining parts taken from reference TRBV25-1 and TRBJ1-1, reads EADIYQTPRYLVIGTGKKITLECSQTMGHDKMYWYQQDPGMELHLIHYSYGVNSTEKGDLSSESTVSRIRTEHFPLTLESARPSHTSQYLCASSDGVHQNTEAFFGQGTRLTVV.

The V gene is TRBV28, the J gene TRBJ2-7; 9 bases are a match to TRBD1. J was trimmed by 0 bases and V by 4 bases; bases with no gene match: 7. Germline CDR1 is MDHEN and CDR2 is SYDVKM. The CDR3 has 16 amino acids. The CDR3 sequence is CASSSGQGRDSYEQYF. CDR3 DNA sequence: TGTGCCAGCAGTTCCGGACAGGGGAGAGACTCCTACGAGCAGTACTTC.

The rearrangement uses TRBV3-1 (or the pseudogene TRBV3-2) and TRBJ2-1; 11 bases are a match to TRBD2. The V segment lost 8 bases and the J segment 9 bases; nucleotides outside the gene matches: 15. Germline lookup yields CDR1 LGHDT and CDR2 YNNKEL (reference sequence). The CDR3 runs 16 residues. CDR3 loop: CASSPDLAGGRSEQFF. CDR3 DNA sequence: TGTGCCAGCTCGCCCGACTTAGCGGGAGGGCGAAGTGAGCAGTTCTTC.